This T cell receptor beta chain was documented in a study of human T cells and chemical hapten exposure. Study overall: An area of 2 cm by roughly 2 cm on upper inner arm skin received 2% DPC for sensitization. For the roughly 25-week duration of the study, patients were given weekly doses of diphenylcyclopropenone on the scalp. Broader study findings: Alopecia in the donors means their immune response may deviate from healthy people's. A positive correlation with patch test score was found for PT1 expanded TCR counts.

As for this clonotype: The antigen remains undetermined.

Germline V CDR1 and CDR2: MNHEY, SVGAGI. CDR3 length: 15 residues. V was clipped by 6 bases and J by 11 bases, with 20 bases between them. Time point given: patch test 1, 2 weeks after DPC sensitization. Stated treatment: therapeutic diphenylcyclopropenone sensitization with weekly scalp DPC. TCRdb fed the RACE reads into MiXCR, producing one record per CDR3 protein. The repertoire holds around 300,000 distinct CDR3 sequences, with around 7% as singletons. The receptor was derived from a young woman with alopecia areata. Some clones in this sample may be carry-over from other donors' samples. The chain is built from TRBV6-5 and TRBJ1-6; D perhaps matches TRBD1 (5 bases). The source material was whole blood, sampled in connection with sensitization to the hapten diphenylcyclopropenone (DPC). CDR3: CASSEYGGEVPPLHF. The CDR3 DNA reads TGTGCCAGCAGCGAATACGGAGGGGAGGTTCCACCCCTCCACTTT.